Given below is one T cell receptor beta chain in context. This receptor's antigen is unknown. No base quality values were provided; no much bigger clone lies one nucleotide off. Trimming removed 3 bases from V and 1 base from J; the gene matches leave 3 bases unexplained. CDR1 and CDR2, looked up from the germline V gene (reference sequence), are LNHNV and YYDKDF. Its CDR3 holds 15 amino acids, cysteine through phenylalanine. Only CDR3 DNA is held: 45 bases, read in frame from base 1. These data belong to a study of identical twins (dated by TCRdb to 2015 to 2016). At the level of the whole study: The study deep-sequenced TCR alpha and beta repertoires from monozygotic twins, unrelated adults of various ages and cord blood to test whether fetal clonotypes persist. To rule out contamination, replicate twin experiments were performed at different times with different library preparation protocols.

To prepare the library, 5' RACE was applied. The instrument was an Illumina HiSeq 2000. A universal primer binding site was introduced by template switching, and a unique molecular identifier was present in the final cDNA, enabling accurate counting of TCR cDNA molecules. Specific primers in the conserved constant-segment region were used to synthesize first-strand cDNA for the TCR alpha and beta chains. To control for contamination, every cDNA library was double barcoded, receiving both a SMART-Mk sample barcode and Illumina barcodes. TruSeq adapter sequences, together with Illumina sample barcodes, were added in two successive PCR steps. TCR alpha and beta cDNA libraries were sequenced on the Illumina HiSeq platform with custom primers. As for how the authors treated the data: MiGEC was used to process raw reads and extract unique molecular identifiers, and MiXCR was used to find CDR3 positions. Recombination models were inferred per individual with the repgenHMM and IGoR tools using an EM algorithm. The analysis of shared clonotypes was done with the tcR package in R, with sharing normalized by the product of cloneset sizes. Out-of-frame nonproductive sequences were analyzed to study raw recombination free of thymic and clonal selection effects. In-frame beta chains were kept once TCRdb had trimmed the public reads at Q25 with fastp and called clones with MiXCR. Entries that share a CDR3 protein sequence are merged under the most common genes and DNA. The V and J calls and clone size are TCRdb's, not the authors'. This sample holds approximately 600,000 distinct CDR3 sequences; under 8.5% were observed only once. The ten largest clonotypes hold roughly 1.6% of the sample.

Overall study results and their limits: Compared with coincidental sharing between unrelated individuals, out-of-frame TCR alpha sequences shared between twins showed an excess of sequences with low generation probability. In monozygotic twins, recombination models systematically underestimated out-of-frame TCR alpha sharing, but the models matched the sharing seen between unrelated individuals. Abundant cord blood beta clonotypes had fewer insertions, young adult naive repertoires showed a similar but weaker trend, and memory repertoires showed no such trend. Because the same donors could not be followed over many years, the conclusions relied on cross-sectional statistical analysis. In beta out-of-frame sequences, excess twin sharing was weaker, because having fewer shared sequences lowered the signal-to-noise ratio. Zero-insertion analyses could be partly confounded by invariant T cells such as MAIT and iNKT, though diverse VJ usage argued against such confounding for most clonotypes.

Every donor was a healthy Caucasian. The twin cohort comprised three pairs of female monozygotic twins, all aged roughly 18 to 30 years. RNA for TCR libraries was isolated from peripheral blood mononuclear cells. The same specimen was also included in a second study, on yellow fever vaccine responses in identical twins. The second paper further reports: According to the authors, in identical twins the way T cells responded to vaccination appeared partly convergent and partly personalized. Focusing on identical twins, the study followed the T cell clones that responded to the vaccine, and did so with precision.

Recombination linked TRBV15 to TRBJ2-3; 8 bases in the middle match TRBD2. Sequenced input: PBMCs. The receptor's source is a young woman in good health. DNA sequence: TGTGCCACCAGCAGGATTAGCGGGGGCACAGATACGCAGTATTTT. Its amino acids are CATSRISGGTDTQYF. Supplemented by the reference TRBV15 and TRBJ2-3 proteins around the CDR3, the complete variable domain is DAMVIQNPRYQVTQFGKPVTLSCSQTLNHNVMYWYQQKSSQAPKLLFHYYDKDFNNEADTPDNFQSRRPNTSFCFLDIRSPGLGDTAMYLCATSRISGGTDTQYFGPGTRLTVL.